A single TCR beta chain is shown here with its context. Germline V gene data show CDR1 as MNHEY and CDR2 as SVGAGI. The length of the CDR3 is 14 residues. After removal of 11 bases from V and 6 bases from J, the junction contained 10 bases not matched to a gene. The entry originates in a study of T cell responses to AZD1222 COVID-19 vaccine. Clones were read by immunoSEQ multiplex PCR, and TCRdb kept only the in-frame ones, dropping some. Among some 110,000 clones listed, approximately 90% were seen once. The receptor was isolated from an adult who received the AZD1222 COVID-19 vaccine. The source was peripheral blood, collected 28 days after the second AZD1222 dose. This chain joins TRBV6-5 and TRBJ2-1; 10 bases fit TRBD2. The DNA of the CDR3 is TGTGCCGCATTCGAGCGGGGGGGCGTCAATGAGCAGTTCTTC. Amino acids: CAAFERGGVNEQFF.